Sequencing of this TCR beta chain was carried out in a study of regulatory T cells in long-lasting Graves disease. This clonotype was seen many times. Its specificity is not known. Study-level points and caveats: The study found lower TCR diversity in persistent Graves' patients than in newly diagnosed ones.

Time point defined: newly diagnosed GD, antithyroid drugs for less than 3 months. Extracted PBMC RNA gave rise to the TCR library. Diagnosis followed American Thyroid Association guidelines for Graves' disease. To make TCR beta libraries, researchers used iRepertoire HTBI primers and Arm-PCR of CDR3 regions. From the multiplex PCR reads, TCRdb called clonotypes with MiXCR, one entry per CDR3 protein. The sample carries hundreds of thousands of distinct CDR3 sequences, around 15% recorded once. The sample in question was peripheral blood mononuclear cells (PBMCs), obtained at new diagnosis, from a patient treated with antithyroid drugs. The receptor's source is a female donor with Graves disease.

CDR3 sequence reads: CASSPTSLSEQGTGNTIYF. DNA of the CDR3: TGTGCCAGCAGCCCGACGAGCCTATCAGAACAGGGGACGGGGAACACCATATATTTT. The genes are TRBV4-2 and TRBJ1-3; 7 bases are shared with TRBD1. CDR1 LGHNA and CDR2 YNFKEQ come from the germline V gene. V was pared by 4 bases and J by 7 bases, with 22 bases of the junction left unmatched. This CDR3 has 19 residues.